Listed below are T cell receptor beta chains from one sample, sequenced in a study of cytomegalovirus exposure and HLA in healthy donors. Sequenced by immunoSEQ multiplex PCR; TCRdb stores in-frame clones only, minus some. This sample has tens of thousands of clones, with 95% to 97% found just once. Sequenced: PBMCs. These receptors originate from a man aged 18-30 years in good health and CMV-seronegative. The CDR3 runs from the conserved cysteine through the conserved F or W. Fields, in order: D gene, J gene, clone size, V gene, CDR3 DNA, CDR3 protein. A D gene is named only where the DNA matches it firmly. Size is stated for part of the rows, as once, few or many counts, or as a class when the clone is expanded.

. TRBJ1-2 once TRBV5-1 TGCGCCAGCTCCTTAGACAGGAGCTATGGCTACACCTTC CASSLDRSYGYTF
TRBD1 TRBJ2-7 . TRBV6-1 TGTGCCAGCAGTGAGGGACAGACCTACGAGCAGTACTTC CASSEGQTYEQYF
. TRBJ1-4 . TRBV6-5 TGTGCCAGCAGTTACTCCAGGGGTCAGAATGAAAAACTGTTTTTT CASSYSRGQNEKLFF
. TRBJ1-4 . TRBV7-9 TGTGCCAGCAGCTGGGGCGGCCATAATGAAAAACTGTTTTTT CASSWGGHNEKLFF
. TRBJ1-5 . TRBV2 TGTGCCAGCAGTGAATACGGACAATTCGGCAATCAGCCCCAGCATTTT CASSEYGQFGNQPQHF
. TRBJ2-7 . TRBV10-3 TGTGCCATCAGTAACCCGGGAGCTAACTACGAGCAGTACTTC CAISNPGANYEQYF
. TRBJ1-3 few TRBV30 TGTGCCTGGAACAGCTCTGGAAACACCATATATTTT CAWNSSGNTIYF
TRBD1 TRBJ1-6 . TRBV28 TGTGCCAGCAGCCCGGGACAGACTCTTCGGTCACCCCTCCACTTT CASSPGQTLRSPLHF
TRBD2 TRBJ2-7 . TRBV19 TGTGCCAGTAGTACAGCGGGGTACTCCTACGAGCAGTACTTC CASSTAGYSYEQYF
TRBD1 TRBJ1-3 . TRBV27 TGTGCCAGCAGTTCTATTTCCGGGACAGGGACTGGAAACACCATATATTTT CASSSISGTGTGNTIYF
TRBD1 TRBJ2-5 . TRBV2 TGTGCCAGCAGGAAGGGACAGGGGTACCAAGAGACCCAGTACTTC CASRKGQGYQETQYF
. TRBJ1-5 . TRBV7-3 TGTGCCAGCAGCTTAGATAGGGGAAATCAGCCCCAGCATTTT CASSLDRGNQPQHF
. TRBJ2-7 . TRBV9 TGTGCCAGCAGCGTAGAACCCAGCTCCTACGAGCAGTACTTC CASSVEPSSYEQYF
TRBD1 TRBJ2-7 . TRBV27 TGTGCCAGCAGTTTAGAAGGACAGGGGGCAGGGGAGCAGTACTTC CASSLEGQGAGEQYF
TRBD1 TRBJ2-7 . TRBV6-5 TGTGCCAGCAGTACTACAGGGGACGAGCAGTACTTC CASSTTGDEQYF
TRBD1 TRBJ1-3 . TRBV5-1 TGCGCCAGCAGCTTGGAAGGACAGGGGCCCTCTGGAAACACCATATATTTT CASSLEGQGPSGNTIYF
TRBD2 TRBJ2-1 . TRBV5-4 TGTGCCAGCAGCCTAGCGGGAGGTCCCTCCTACAATGAGCAGTTCTTC CASSLAGGPSYNEQFF
. TRBJ1-2 . TRBV28 TGTGCCAGCAGTTTATCGGGATCAAATGGAGACTATGGCTACACCTTC CASSLSGSNGDYGYTF
. TRBJ2-3 . TRBV11-2 TGTGCCAGCAGTCTACCTAGCACAGATACGCAGTATTTT CASSLPSTDTQYF
. TRBJ1-1 once TRBV11-2 TGTGCCAGCAGCTTAGCGCAGGGGCGGACTGAAGCTTTCTTT CASSLAQGRTEAFF
. TRBJ1-1 . TRBV11-2 TGTGCCAGCAGCTTTGGAACCGGGACAGAAGCTTTCTTT CASSFGTGTEAFF
. TRBJ2-4 . TRBV28 TGTGCCAGCGCCCAACCAGGGGCGGACATTCAGTACTTC CASAQPGADIQYF
. TRBJ1-5 few TRBV14 TGTGCCAGCAGCGGATCCGGGACACATCAGCCCCAGCATTTT CASSGSGTHQPQHF
TRBD2 TRBJ2-5 once TRBV5-1 TGCGCCAGCAGCTTGGGGACTAGCGGCCAAGAGACCCAGTACTTC CASSLGTSGQETQYF
. TRBJ1-6 . TRBV6-6 TGTGCCAGCAGTTACATGGACACCTATAATTCACCCCTCCACTTT CASSYMDTYNSPLHF
TRBD2 TRBJ2-7 . TRBV5-4 TGTGCCAGCAGCTTACTAGCGACCCACGAGCAGTACTTC CASSLLATHEQYF
TRBD1 TRBJ2-7 . TRBV27 TGTGCCACCAAGGGGACAGGGGACTACGAGCAGTACTTC CATKGTGDYEQYF
TRBD1 TRBJ1-2 . TRBV2 TGTGCCAGCAGTGAGCAGGGGGCGCGGGGCTACACCTTC CASSEQGARGYTF
TRBD1 TRBJ1-2 . TRBV27 TGTGCCAGCAGTTCTAACAGGGGGGGATATGGCTACACCTTC CASSSNRGGYGYTF
. TRBJ1-5 . TRBV4-1 TGCGCCAGCAGCCATCTGGGGGGAGAACCTCATCAGCCCCAGCATTTT CASSHLGGEPHQPQHF
. TRBJ1-1 . TRBV28 TGTGCCAGCAGCAATACCTTGCGGACTGAAGCTTTCTTT CASSNTLRTEAFF
. TRBJ2-5 . TRBV10-3 TGTGCCATCAGTGAGCGCGTAGGGAGCACAGAGACCCAGTACTTC CAISERVGSTETQYF
. TRBJ1-2 . TRBV5-6 TGTGCCAGCAGCCCGGGGGGGTCGGGCTACACCTTC CASSPGGSGYTF
. TRBJ1-1 . TRBV6-6 TGTGCCAGCAGTCGCCTGGGGCCGGTTGAAGCTTTCTTT CASSRLGPVEAFF
TRBD1 TRBJ1-6 . TRBV19 TGTGCCAGTAGATCCCTCGAGGGGGCAACCGGATTTTCACCCCTCCACTTT CASRSLEGATGFSPLHF
TRBD1 TRBJ1-3 . TRBV18 TGTGCCAGCTCGCAACAGGGGGATGGAAACACCATATATTTT CASSQQGDGNTIYF
TRBD1 TRBJ2-1 . TRBV11-2 TGTGCCAGCAGCGCCGGGACAGGGGGGACTTACAATGAGCAGTTCTTC CASSAGTGGTYNEQFF
. TRBJ1-2 . TRBV13 TGTGCCAGCAGCTTAGGCATTGGAACAGGTCGCCCCTATGGCTACACCTTC CASSLGIGTGRPYGYTF
. TRBJ1-2 . TRBV28 TGTGCCAGCGCAGATTCTAACTATGGCTACACCTTC CASADSNYGYTF
. TRBJ2-1 . TRBV27 TGTGCCAGCAGTCCCTCTCAGGGCGCAACCTACAATGAGCAGTTCTTC CASSPSQGATYNEQFF
. TRBJ2-7 . TRBV19 TGTGCCAGTAGTATATATGGGACACACTACGAGCAGTACTTC CASSIYGTHYEQYF
TRBD1 TRBJ2-7 . TRBV6-5 TGTGCCAGCAGTTATCATGTCGGGACAGGGGGGTACGAGCAGTACTTC CASSYHVGTGGYEQYF
TRBD1 TRBJ2-2 . TRBV7-8 TGTGCCAGCAGCCTGGACAGGCTATACACCGGGGAGCTGTTTTTT CASSLDRLYTGELFF
. TRBJ2-7 . TRBV9 TGTGCCAGCAGCGTAGAGACAGGTCCCAACGAGCAGTACTTC CASSVETGPNEQYF
. TRBJ1-1 . TRBV19 TGTGCCAGTAGTATTGTAGGGAGAAACACTGAAGCTTTCTTT CASSIVGRNTEAFF
TRBD1 TRBJ1-2 . TRBV28 TGTGCCAGCAGTCCCCGGGACAGTGTTTATGGCTACACCTTC CASSPRDSVYGYTF
. TRBJ2-5 . TRBV4-1 TGCGCCAGCAGCCGCACCATCACGGTCGGAGAGACCCAGTACTTC CASSRTITVGETQYF
. TRBJ1-5 . TRBV7-7 TGTGCTAGCAGCTTCTTTCAAACTAGGGGCAATCAGCCCCAGCATTTT CASSFFQTRGNQPQHF
TRBD1 TRBJ2-2 . TRBV15 TGTGCCACCAGCAAAGGACAGGGGGCCGGCGGGGAGCTGTTTTTT CATSKGQGAGGELFF